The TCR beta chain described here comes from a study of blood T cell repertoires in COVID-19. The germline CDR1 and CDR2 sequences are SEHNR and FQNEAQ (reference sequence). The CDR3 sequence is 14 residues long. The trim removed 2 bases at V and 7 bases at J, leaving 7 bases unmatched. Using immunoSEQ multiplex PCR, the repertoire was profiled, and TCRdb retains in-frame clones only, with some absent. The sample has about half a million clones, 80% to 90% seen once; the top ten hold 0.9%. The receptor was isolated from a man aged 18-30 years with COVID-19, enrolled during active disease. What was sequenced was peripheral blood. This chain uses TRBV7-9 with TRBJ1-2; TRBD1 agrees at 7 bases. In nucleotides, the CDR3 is TGTGCCAGCAGCTTAACCCAGGGGGAAGGTGGCTACACCTTC. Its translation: CASSLTQGEGGYTF.